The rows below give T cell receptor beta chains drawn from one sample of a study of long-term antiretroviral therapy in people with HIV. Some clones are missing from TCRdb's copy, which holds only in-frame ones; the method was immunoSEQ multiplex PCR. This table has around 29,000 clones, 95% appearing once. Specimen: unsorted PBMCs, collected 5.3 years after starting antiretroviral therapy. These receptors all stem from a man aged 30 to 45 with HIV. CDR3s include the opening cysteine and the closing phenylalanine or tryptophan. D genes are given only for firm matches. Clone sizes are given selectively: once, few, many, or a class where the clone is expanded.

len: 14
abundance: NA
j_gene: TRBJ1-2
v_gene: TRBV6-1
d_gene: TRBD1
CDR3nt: TGTGCCAGCAGGGGGGACAGCCAAAACTATGGCTACACCTTC
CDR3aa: CASRGDSQNYGYTF

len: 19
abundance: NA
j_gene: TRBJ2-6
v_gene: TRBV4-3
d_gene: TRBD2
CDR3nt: TGCGCCAGCAGCCAAGAGGGGTTAGCGGGCTACTCTGGGGCCAACGTCCTGACTTTC
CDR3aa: CASSQEGLAGYSGANVLTF

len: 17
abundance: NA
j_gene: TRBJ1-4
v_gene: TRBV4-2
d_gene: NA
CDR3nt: TGTGCCAGCAGCCAAGGCCAGGGGCTCGTTTCGGGAGAAAAACTGTTTTTT
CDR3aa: CASSQGQGLVSGEKLFF

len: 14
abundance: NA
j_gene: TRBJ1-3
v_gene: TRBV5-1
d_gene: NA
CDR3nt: TGCGCCAGCAGCTTGTCTGGCCTTGGGGACACCATATATTTT
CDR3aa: CASSLSGLGDTIYF

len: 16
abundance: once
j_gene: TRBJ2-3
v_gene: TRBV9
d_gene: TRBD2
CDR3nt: TGTGCCAGCAGCCCCATCGGCGGGGGAAGCACAGATACGCAGTATTTT
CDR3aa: CASSPIGGGSTDTQYF

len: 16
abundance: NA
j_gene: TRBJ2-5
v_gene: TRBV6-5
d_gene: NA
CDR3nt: TGTGCCAGCAGTTACCACGGGAGTACTGTACAAGAGACCCAGTACTTC
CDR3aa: CASSYHGSTVQETQYF

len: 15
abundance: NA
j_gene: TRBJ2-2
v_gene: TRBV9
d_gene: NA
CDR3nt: TGTGCCAGCAGCACACGGACGAGCTCCACCGGGGAGCTGTTTTTT
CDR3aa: CASSTRTSSTGELFF

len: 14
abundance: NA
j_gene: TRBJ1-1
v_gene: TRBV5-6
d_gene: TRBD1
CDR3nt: TGTGCCAGCAGCCGGACAGGGGAGAACACTGAAGCTTTCTTT
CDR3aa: CASSRTGENTEAFF

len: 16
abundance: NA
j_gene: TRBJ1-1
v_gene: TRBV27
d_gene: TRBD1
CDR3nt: TGTGCCAGCAGTTTATGGAACAGGGGCTGGGAGACTGAAGCTTTCTTT
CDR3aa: CASSLWNRGWETEAFF

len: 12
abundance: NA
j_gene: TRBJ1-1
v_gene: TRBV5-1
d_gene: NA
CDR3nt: TGCGCCAGCAGCTTGGAGGGGTTTGAGGCTTTCTTT
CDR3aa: CASSLEGFEAFF

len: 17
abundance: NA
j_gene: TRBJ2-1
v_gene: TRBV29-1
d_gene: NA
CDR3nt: TGCAGCGTTGAAGATTTACCCGCAGGGGACCCCTACAATGAGCAGTTCTTC
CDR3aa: CSVEDLPAGDPYNEQFF

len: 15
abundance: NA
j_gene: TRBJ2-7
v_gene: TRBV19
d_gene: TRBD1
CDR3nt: TGTGCCAGTAGTACCGGGACAGGGGGCCCCTACGAGCAGTACTTC
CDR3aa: CASSTGTGGPYEQYF

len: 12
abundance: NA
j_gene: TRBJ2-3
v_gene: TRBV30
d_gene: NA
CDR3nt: TGTGCCTGGAGCCTGCTTCGGGATACGCAGTATTTT
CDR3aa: CAWSLLRDTQYF

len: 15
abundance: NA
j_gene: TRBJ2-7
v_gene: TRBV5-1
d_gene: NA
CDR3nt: TGCGCCAGCAGCTTGGCATCTCCTTTGATCCACGAGCAGTACTTC
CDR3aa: CASSLASPLIHEQYF

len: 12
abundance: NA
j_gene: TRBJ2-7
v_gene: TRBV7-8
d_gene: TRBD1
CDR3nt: TGTGCCAGCAGCTTCGGACAGGGCGAGCAGTACTTC
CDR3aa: CASSFGQGEQYF

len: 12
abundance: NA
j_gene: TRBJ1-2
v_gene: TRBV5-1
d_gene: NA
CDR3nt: TGCGCCAGCAGCTTGGGGGACTATGGCTACACCTTC
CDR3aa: CASSLGDYGYTF

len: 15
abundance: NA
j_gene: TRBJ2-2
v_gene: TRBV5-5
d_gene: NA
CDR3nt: TGTGCCAGCAGCGGACGGGGGGCGGACACCGGGGAGCTGTTTTTT
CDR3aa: CASSGRGADTGELFF

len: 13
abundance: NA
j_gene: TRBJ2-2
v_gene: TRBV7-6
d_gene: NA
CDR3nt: TGTGCCAGCAGCCTGGAATCGGCCGGGGAGCTGTTTTTT
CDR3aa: CASSLESAGELFF

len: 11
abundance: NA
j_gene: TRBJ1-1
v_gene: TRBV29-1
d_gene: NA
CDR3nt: TGCAGCGTTGGGACGAGGGGTGAAGCTTTCTTT
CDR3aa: CSVGTRGEAFF

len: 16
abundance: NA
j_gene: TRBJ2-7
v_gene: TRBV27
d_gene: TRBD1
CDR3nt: TGTGCCAGCAGAGTCTTTCCGGGACAGGTTACCCACGAGCAGTACTTC
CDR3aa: CASRVFPGQVTHEQYF

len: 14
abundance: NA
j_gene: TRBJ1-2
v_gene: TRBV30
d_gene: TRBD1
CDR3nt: TGTGCCTGGAGTGTACCAGGGGGCTATGCGGGCTACACCTTC
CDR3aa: CAWSVPGGYAGYTF

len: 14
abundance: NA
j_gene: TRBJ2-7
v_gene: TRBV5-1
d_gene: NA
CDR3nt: TGCGCCAGCAGCTTTGACAGCGCACCCTACGAGCAGTACTTC
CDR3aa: CASSFDSAPYEQYF

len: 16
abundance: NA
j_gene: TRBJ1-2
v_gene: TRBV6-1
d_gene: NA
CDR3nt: TGTGCCAGCAGTGAATACGGGGGCCAAGCTAACTATGGCTACACCTTC
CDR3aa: CASSEYGGQANYGYTF

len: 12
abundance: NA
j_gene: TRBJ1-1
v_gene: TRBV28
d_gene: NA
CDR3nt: TGTGCCAGCACATACAGGGAGACTGAAGCTTTCTTT
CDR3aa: CASTYRETEAFF

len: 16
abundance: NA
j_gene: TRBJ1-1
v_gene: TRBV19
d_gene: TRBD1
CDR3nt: TGTGCCAGTAGTGCTCCAGGGGGCTTAATGAACACTGAAGCTTTCTTT
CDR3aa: CASSAPGGLMNTEAFF

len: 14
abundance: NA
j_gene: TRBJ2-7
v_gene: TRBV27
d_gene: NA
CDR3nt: TGTGCCAGCAGTTTTGGCGTAGGTCCCTACGAGCAGTACTTC
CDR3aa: CASSFGVGPYEQYF

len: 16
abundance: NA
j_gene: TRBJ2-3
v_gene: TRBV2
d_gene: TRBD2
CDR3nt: TGTGCGACGGCGGTAGCGGGGGGACCCCGCACAGATACGCAGTATTTT
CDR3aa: CATAVAGGPRTDTQYF

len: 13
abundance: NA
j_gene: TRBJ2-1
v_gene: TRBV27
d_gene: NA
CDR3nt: TGTGCCAGCAGTTTAGGGAGGCACAATGAGCAGTTCTTC
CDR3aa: CASSLGRHNEQFF

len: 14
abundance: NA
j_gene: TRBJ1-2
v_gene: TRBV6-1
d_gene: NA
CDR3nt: TGTGCCAGCAGTGAAGGGGGCGCGTCAGATGGCTACACCTTC
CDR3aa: CASSEGGASDGYTF

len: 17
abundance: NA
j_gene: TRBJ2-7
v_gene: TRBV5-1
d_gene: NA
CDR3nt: TGCGCCAGCAGCCCTAACCCCCCCGGGACGAGCACCTACGAGCAGTACTTC
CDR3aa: CASSPNPPGTSTYEQYF

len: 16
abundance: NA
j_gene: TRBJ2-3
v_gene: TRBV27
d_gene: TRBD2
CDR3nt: TGTGCCAGCAGTTTATCGCTGCTAGCGGCCACAGATACGCAGTATTTT
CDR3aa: CASSLSLLAATDTQYF

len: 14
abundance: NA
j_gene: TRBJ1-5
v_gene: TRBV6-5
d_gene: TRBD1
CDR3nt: TGTGCCAGCAGTTCGGGACAGGGAAATCAGCCCCAGCATTTT
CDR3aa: CASSSGQGNQPQHF

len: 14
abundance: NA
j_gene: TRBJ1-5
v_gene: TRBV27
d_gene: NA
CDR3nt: TGTGCCAGCAGAGCTGTACAGGGAAATCAGCCCCAGCATTTT
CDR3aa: CASRAVQGNQPQHF

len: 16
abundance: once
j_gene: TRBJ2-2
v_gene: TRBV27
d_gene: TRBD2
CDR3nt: TGTGCCAGCACCCTAACGCGGGCGGGAGGGCCCGGGGAGCTGTTTTTT
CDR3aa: CASTLTRAGGPGELFF

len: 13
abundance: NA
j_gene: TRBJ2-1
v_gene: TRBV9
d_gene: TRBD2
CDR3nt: TGTGCCAGCAGCCTCAGCGGGGGGAACGAGCAGTTCTTC
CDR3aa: CASSLSGGNEQFF

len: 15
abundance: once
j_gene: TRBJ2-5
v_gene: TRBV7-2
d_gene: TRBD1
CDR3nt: TGTGCCAGCAGCACTGGACAGGGCCCAGGGGGGACCCAGTACTTC
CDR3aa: CASSTGQGPGGTQYF

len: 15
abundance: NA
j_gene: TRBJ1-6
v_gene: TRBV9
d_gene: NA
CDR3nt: TGTGCCAGCAGCGATGAGTACAATAGTAATTCACCCCTCCACTTT
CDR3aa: CASSDEYNSNSPLHF

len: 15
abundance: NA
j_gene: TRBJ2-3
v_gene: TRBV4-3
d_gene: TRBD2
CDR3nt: TGCGCCAGCAGCCGACTAGCGGGAGATGCGGATACGCAGTATTTT
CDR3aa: CASSRLAGDADTQYF

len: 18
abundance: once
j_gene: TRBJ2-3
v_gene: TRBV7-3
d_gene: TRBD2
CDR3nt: TGTGCCAGCAGCCTTTCTAGCGGGAGGGGCCTAAGCACAGATACGCAGTATTTT
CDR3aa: CASSLSSGRGLSTDTQYF

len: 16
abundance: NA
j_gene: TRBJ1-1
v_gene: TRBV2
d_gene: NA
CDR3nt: TGTGCCAGCAGTGATGAAAGGACTGGCCTGAACACTGAAGCTTTCTTT
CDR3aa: CASSDERTGLNTEAFF

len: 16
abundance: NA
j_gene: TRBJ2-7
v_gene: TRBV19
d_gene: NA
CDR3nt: TGTGCCAGTAGTATTAGCTCGGCGGGAAGTTCCTACGAGCAGTACTTC
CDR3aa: CASSISSAGSSYEQYF

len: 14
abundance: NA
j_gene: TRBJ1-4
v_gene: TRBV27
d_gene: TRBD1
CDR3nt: TGTGCCAGCACCATTACAGGGGGCGATGAAAAACTGTTTTTT
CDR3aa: CASTITGGDEKLFF

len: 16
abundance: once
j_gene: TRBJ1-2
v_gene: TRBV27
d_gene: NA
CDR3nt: TGTGCCAGCAGTCCACAACCAAACCTCCGACTTGGTGGCTACACCTTC
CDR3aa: CASSPQPNLRLGGYTF

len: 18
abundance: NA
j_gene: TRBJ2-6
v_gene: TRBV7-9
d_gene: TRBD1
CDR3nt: TGTGCCAGCAGCCAACCGACAGGGGGCTCTTCCGGGGCCAACGTCCTGACTTTC
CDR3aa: CASSQPTGGSSGANVLTF

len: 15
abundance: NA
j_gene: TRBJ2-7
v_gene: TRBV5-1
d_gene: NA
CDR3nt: TGCGCCAGCAGCTACGGACACGGAGGATCGGGGGAGCAGTACTTC
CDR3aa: CASSYGHGGSGEQYF

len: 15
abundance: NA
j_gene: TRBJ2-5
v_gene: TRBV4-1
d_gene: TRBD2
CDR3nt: TGCGCCAGCAGCCACCCGTCTAGCGGGAAGGAGACCCAGTACTTC
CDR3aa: CASSHPSSGKETQYF

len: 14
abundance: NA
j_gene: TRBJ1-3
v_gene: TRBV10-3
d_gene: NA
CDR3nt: TGTGCCATCAGTGAGTTCAGCTCTGGAAACACCATATATTTT
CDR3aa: CAISEFSSGNTIYF

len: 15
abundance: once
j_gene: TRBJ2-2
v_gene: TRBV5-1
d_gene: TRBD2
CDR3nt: TGCGCCAGCAGCCCCCCGGGACTAGATCCCGGGGAGCTGTTTTTT
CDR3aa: CASSPPGLDPGELFF

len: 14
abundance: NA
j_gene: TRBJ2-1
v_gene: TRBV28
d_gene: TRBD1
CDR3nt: TGTGCCAGCAGCGGGACAGGGGGGAGGAATGAGCAGTTCTTC
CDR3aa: CASSGTGGRNEQFF

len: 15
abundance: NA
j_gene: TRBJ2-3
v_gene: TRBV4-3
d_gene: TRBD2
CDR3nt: TGCGCCAGCAGCCAAGGACTAGCGGGAGCAGATACGCAGTATTTT
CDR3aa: CASSQGLAGADTQYF

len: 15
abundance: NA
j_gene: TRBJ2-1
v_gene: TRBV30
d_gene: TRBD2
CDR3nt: TGTGCCTGGAGTACTGAAAAAGCGGGGCCGAATGAGCAGTTCTTC
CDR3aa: CAWSTEKAGPNEQFF